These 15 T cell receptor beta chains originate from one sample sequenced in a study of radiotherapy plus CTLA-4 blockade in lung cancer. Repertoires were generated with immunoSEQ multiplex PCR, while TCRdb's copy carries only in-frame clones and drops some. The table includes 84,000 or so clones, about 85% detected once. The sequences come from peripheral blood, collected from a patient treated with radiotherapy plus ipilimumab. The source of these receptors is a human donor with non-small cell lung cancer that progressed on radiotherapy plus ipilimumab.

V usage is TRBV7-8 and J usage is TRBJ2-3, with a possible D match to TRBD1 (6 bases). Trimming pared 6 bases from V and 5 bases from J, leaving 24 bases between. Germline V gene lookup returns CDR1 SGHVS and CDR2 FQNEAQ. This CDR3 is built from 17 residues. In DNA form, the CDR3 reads TGTGCCAGCAGTCCAAAGCACAGGGAAGTTCCGGGAGATACGCAGTATTTT. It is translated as CASSPKHREVPGDTQYF.

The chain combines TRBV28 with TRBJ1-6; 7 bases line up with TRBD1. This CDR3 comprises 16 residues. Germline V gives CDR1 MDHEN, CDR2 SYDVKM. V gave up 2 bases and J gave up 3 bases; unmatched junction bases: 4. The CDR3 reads CASSLPRDSYNSPLHF. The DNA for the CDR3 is TGTGCCAGCAGTTTACCCCGGGACAGCTATAATTCACCCCTCCACTTT.

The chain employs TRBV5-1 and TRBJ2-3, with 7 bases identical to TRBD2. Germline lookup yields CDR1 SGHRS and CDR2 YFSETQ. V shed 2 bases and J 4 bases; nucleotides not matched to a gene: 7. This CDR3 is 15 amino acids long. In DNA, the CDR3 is TGCGCCAGCAGCTTTTCCGGGGGGTCGGCAGATACGCAGTATTTT. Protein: CASSFSGGSADTQYF.

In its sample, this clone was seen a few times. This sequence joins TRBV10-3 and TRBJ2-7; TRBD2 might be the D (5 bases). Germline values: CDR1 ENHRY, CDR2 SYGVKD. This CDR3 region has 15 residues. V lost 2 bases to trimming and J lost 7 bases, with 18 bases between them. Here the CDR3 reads CAISEPPRVTAEQYF. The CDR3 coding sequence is TGTGCCATCAGTGAGCCCCCGAGGGTAACGGCTGAGCAGTACTTC.

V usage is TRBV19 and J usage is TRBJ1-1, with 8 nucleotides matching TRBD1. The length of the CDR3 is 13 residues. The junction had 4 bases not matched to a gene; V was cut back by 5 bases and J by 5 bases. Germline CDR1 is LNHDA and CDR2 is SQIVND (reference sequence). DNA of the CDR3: TGTGCCAGTAGTGGACAGGGAGGGACTGAAGCTTTCTTT. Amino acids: CASSGQGGTEAFF.

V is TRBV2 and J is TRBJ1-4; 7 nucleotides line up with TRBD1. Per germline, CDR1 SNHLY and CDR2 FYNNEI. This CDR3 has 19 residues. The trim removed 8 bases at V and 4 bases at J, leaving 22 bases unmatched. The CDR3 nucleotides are TGTGCCAGCTCAACCCCCCGGACAGGAGGGGGTAGAAGTAATGAAAAACTGTTTTTT. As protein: CASSTPRTGGGRSNEKLFF.

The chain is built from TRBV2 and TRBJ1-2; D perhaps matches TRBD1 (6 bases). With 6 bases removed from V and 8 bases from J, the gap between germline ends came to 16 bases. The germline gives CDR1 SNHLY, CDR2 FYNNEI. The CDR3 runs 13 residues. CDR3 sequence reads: CASRREQGSGYTF. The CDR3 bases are TGTGCCAGCAGAAGGGAGCAGGGGAGCGGCTACACCTTC.

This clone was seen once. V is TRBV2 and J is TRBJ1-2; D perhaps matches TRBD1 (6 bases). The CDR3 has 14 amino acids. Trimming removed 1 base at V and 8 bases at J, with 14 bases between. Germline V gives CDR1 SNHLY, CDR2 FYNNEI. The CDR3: CASSEGRGGGGYTF. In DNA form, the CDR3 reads TGTGCCAGCAGTGAAGGCAGGGGAGGCGGGGGCTACACCTTC.

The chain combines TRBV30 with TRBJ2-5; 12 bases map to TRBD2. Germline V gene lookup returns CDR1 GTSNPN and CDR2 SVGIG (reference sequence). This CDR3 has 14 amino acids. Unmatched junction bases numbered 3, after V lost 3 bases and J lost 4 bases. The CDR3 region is CAWSATSGRETQYF. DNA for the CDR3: TGTGCCTGGAGCGCGACTAGCGGGAGAGAGACCCAGTACTTC.

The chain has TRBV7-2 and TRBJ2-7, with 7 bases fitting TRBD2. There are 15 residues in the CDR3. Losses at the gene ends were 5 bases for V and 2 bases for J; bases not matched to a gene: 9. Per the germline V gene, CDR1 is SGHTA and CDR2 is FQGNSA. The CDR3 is CASSTRWGGAYEQYF. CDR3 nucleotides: TGTGCCAGCAGCACCAGGTGGGGGGGGGCCTACGAGCAGTACTTC.

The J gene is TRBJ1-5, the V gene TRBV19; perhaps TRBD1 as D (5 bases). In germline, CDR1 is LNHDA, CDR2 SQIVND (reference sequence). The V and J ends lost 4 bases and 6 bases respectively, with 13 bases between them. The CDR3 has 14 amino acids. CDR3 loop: CASSTGTYFQPQHF. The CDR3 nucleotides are TGTGCCAGTAGTACGGGGACCTATTTTCAGCCCCAGCATTTT.

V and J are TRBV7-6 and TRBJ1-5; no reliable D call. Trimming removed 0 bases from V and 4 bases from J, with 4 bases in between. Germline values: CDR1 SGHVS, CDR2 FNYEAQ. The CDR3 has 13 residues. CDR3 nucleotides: TGTGCCAGCAGCTTAGCGCTTAATCAGCCCCAGCATTTT. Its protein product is CASSLALNQPQHF.

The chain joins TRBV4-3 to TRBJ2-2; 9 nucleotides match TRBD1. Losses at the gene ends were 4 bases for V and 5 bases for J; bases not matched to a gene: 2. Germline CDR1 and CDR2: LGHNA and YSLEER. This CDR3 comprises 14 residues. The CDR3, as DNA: TGCGCCAGCAGCCCTGGGACAGGGACCGGGGAGCTGTTTTTT. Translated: CASSPGTGTGELFF.

The CDR3 region has the DNA TGTGCCAGCAGCTTTTTTGGGGGGCGTTCAGCCAATGAGCAGTTCTTC. This encodes CASSFFGGRSANEQFF. The chain links TRBV11-2 to TRBJ2-1, with D possibly being TRBD1 or TRBD2 (6 bases each). Germline V gives CDR1 SGHAT, CDR2 FQNNGV. The CDR3 totals 16 residues. Trimming pared 3 bases from V and 6 bases from J, leaving 18 bases between.

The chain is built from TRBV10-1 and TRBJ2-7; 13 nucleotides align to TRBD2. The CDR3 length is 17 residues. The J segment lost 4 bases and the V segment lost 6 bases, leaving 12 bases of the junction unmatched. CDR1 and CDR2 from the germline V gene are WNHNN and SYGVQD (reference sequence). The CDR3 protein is CASRRAGTSGDWYEQYF. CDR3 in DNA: TGCGCCAGCAGGAGGGCCGGGACTAGCGGGGATTGGTACGAGCAGTACTTC.